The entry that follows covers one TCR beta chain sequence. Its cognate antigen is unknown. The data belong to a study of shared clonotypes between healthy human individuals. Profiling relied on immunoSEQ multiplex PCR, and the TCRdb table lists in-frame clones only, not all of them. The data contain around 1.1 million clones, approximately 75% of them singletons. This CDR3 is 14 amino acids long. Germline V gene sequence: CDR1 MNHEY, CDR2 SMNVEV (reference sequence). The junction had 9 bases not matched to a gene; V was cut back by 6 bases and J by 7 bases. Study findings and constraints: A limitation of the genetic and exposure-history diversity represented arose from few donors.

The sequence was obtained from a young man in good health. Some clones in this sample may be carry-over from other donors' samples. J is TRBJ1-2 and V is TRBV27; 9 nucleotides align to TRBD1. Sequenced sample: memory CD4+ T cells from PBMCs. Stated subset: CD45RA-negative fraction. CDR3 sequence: CASRRTGGRGGYTF. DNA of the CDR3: TGTGCCAGCAGAAGAACAGGGGGCAGGGGTGGCTACACCTTC.